The T cell receptor beta chain under discussion was sequenced for a study of vaccination and CD4 T cells after COVID-19 (dated 2022 in TCRdb). For the wider study: The convalescent cohort included six males and four females, with two Hispanic individuals, seven Caucasians, two Asians and one multiracial person. Memory CD4+ T cell crossreactivity between SARS-CoV-2 and common cold coronavirus spike proteins was assessed at the TCR clonotype level in an earlier paper using these donors. In control cultures, a CEFX viral epitope pool was used as positive control, an HIV-1 Nef peptide pool was used as negative control, or no peptide was added. In over 8 COVID-19 convalescent patients and 4 infection-naive healthy vaccine recipients, the spike-specific CD4+ TCR repertoire before mRNA vaccination was compared with the repertoire after mRNA vaccination. Post-COVID blood samples from convalescent patients were collected a median of roughly 100 days after diagnosis, with a range of about 35 to 180 days. The time from the second vaccine dose to post-vaccine blood sampling had a median of roughly 79 days and ranged from about 14 to 241 days. Two doses of either the Pfizer-BioNTech BNT162b2 vaccine (n=8) or the Moderna mRNA-1273 vaccine (n=2) were administered to participants. For stimulating the cultures, overlapping spike peptide pools were used, derived from SARS-CoV-2 as well as from the common cold coronaviruses HCoV-NL63, HCoV-OC43 and HCoV-229E. Overall study outcomes, separate from this receptor: Nearly all vaccine-specific clones in convalescent patients (304 of 307) were mono-reactive for SARS-CoV-2 spike rather than cross-reactive with common cold coronaviruses. In convalescent patients, a median roughly 85% of post-vaccine SARS-CoV-2-reactive clones were detected only after vaccination, suggesting vaccine-specific priming. Only a relatively small number of convalescent patients were included in the study, and early timepoints following natural infection were not analyzed. The median number of SARS-CoV-2-reactive clonotypes rose from about 23 after infection to 38 after vaccination, but the change was not significant.

For this clonotype: Its antigen is unknown. At one of its ends the junction is not consistent with the germline gene, which may arise from a read error.

Counted from cysteine to phenylalanine, this CDR3 has 11 amino acids. Solely the CDR3 DNA is kept, with 33 bases framed from the first base. CDR1 and CDR2 are drawn from the germline V gene (reference sequence): SEHNR, FQNEAQ. Library preparation was by PCR. DNA from cultured CD4+ T cells was subjected to TCR sequencing with the Oncomine TCR Beta short-read assay at the Johns Hopkins FTIC core. The QIAamp micro DNA kit was used to extract genomic DNA from the cultured CD4+ T cells. Oncomine TCR Beta libraries from cultured CD4+ T cells were pooled with unique dual indexes and sequenced on an Illumina iSeq 100. On the study's bioinformatics: Non-productive sequences were removed, and CDR3s not starting with C, not ending with F or W, or shorter than 7 amino acids were discarded. Antigen-specific clonotypes were identified with the MANAFEST web application by comparing peptide-stimulated wells with reference and other culture wells. To be called positive, a clone needed an FDR below 0.05, an odds ratio above 5, and a productive frequency above 0.1% in at least two of three replicate wells. Clonotypes that were significantly expanded in both SARS-CoV-2 spike wells and at least one common cold coronavirus spike condition were defined as cross-reactive. CDR3 homology was assessed with Levenshtein distances (stringdist) and unrooted phylogenetic trees (ape) in R version 3.6.1. TCRdb reprocessing: public reads trimmed at Q25 with fastp, clones called with MiXCR, in-frame beta chains kept. One record per CDR3 amino acid sequence lists the most common genes and DNA. The V and J calls here are based on TCRdb, not the publication. This sample lists nearly 8,000 distinct CDR3 sequences; approximately 40% were detected once. About 35% of the sample comes from the top ten.

Explained via the paper, the treatment or condition label denotes: approximately 10-day PBMC culture with coronavirus spike peptide pools or control peptides (ViraFEST assay). CD4+ T cells from unexposed donors were collected before the COVID-19 pandemic (2011-2018). The study used the ViraFEST assay, which expanded antigen-specific T cells with peptide pools and then identified expanded clonotypes by TCR sequencing. PBMCs were cultured at under 2.5 million per well in IMDM supplemented with roughly 5.2% human AB serum and about 10 IU/ml IL-2, with roughly 10 ug/ml peptide pools added. Half of the culture medium was replaced with fresh IL-2-containing medium on days 3 and 7. After about 10 days of culture, CD4+ T cells were isolated by negative selection using the EasySep CD4+ T cell isolation kit. As cell number allowed, CD4+ T cells from unexposed donors were tested for reactivity to SARS-CoV-2 S and N and to four common cold coronavirus spike pools. Ficoll-Paque Plus gradient centrifugation was used to isolate PBMCs from whole blood, and the isolated PBMCs were then either used fresh or cryopreserved at -140C. Culture conditions were generally each tested in triplicate wells. The leukapheresis product used for the unexposed donors was purchased from a commercial source.

This sequence was found in a human donor in good health. The V and J segments used are TRBV7-9 and TRBJ1-2, with no reliable assignment of the D segment. The sample consisted of CD4+ T cells from blood, cultured in vitro. The CDR3 sequence is CAGSFEGAYTF. The nucleotide sequence reads TGTGCCGGCAGCTTTGAAGGAGCCTACACCTTC.